The present TCR beta chain was sequenced within a study of T cell repertoires in cytomegalovirus infection. Study background: Selection of CMV epitopes for the study included recently identified HLA-C-restricted and well-studied HLA-B-restricted ones. Through public TCR beta signatures, both CMV infection and matching HLA type were indicated. Notes on the study in general: CMV-specific HLA-C-restricted TCR beta clonotypes dominated the ex vivo response.

TCRdb passed the reads through MiXCR, listing each CDR3 protein once. The table includes roughly 990,000 distinct CDR3 sequences, about 33% detected once. V lost 2 bases and J lost 5; bases outside the gene matches: 2. The CDR3 covers 14 residues. CDR1 MNHNS and CDR2 SASEGT come from the germline V gene. A note on this clonotype: What it binds is unknown.

The chain has TRBV6-1 and TRBJ2-2; 7 nucleotides agree with TRBD2. This specimen was cultured CD8+ T cells from PBMCs, taken from culture after CMV antigen stimulation. The sequence was obtained from a human donor in good health (CMV status not recorded). Some clones in this sample may be carry-over from other donors' samples. This CDR3 reads CASSEWGGTGELFF. CDR3 nucleotides: TGTGCCAGCAGTGAATGGGGGGGAACCGGGGAGCTGTTTTTT.